The 32 T cell receptor beta chains given below trace back to one sample, sequenced in a study of T cell repertoires in cytomegalovirus infection. TCRdb redid the calling of the reads with MiXCR, one entry per CDR3 protein. The sample shows 490,000 or so distinct CDR3 sequences, around 11% of them seen only once. The sample comprised PBMCs. The receptors come from a human donor in good health (CMV status not recorded). Some clones in this sample may be carry-over from other donors' samples.

This clonotype was found once. The junction shows a germline mismatch at one end, possibly a read error. The chain joins TRBV4-2 to TRBJ2-1, with 9 bases fitting TRBD2. This CDR3 has 16 amino acids. CDR1 and CDR2 (germline): LGHNA, YNFKEQ. The CDR3 spells CDSSQGPSGNPDEQFF. The CDR3 DNA reads TGTGACAGCAGCCAAGGGCCTAGCGGGAACCCCGATGAGCAGTTCTTC.

The table lists this clonotype with many counts. The chain links TRBV6-1 to TRBJ1-5; D gene unclear. The CDR3 is made up of 15 amino acids. With 1 base removed from V and 4 bases from J, the gap between germline ends came to 11 bases. CDR1 is MNHNS and CDR2 is SASEGT in the germline V gene. The CDR3 sequence: CASSEVGSQNQPQHF. CDR3 bases: TGTGCCAGCAGTGAAGTCGGCAGCCAGAATCAGCCCCAGCATTTT.

Regarding this clonotype: A much larger clone lies a single base off, so this may be a read error. The CDR3 end shows no conserved phenylalanine or tryptophan, and so a read error is likely. The J gene is TRBJ2-7, the V gene TRBV27, with D hard to call. This CDR3 has 11 amino acids. The germline CDR1 and CDR2 sequences are MNHEY and SMNVEV (reference sequence). V gave up 4 bases and J gave up 7 bases, with 8 bases separating them. The CDR3 coding sequence is TGTGCCAGCAGTTCTCGTTGGGAGCAGTACTGC. Its translation is CASSSRWEQYC.

This clonotype has more than one count but fewer than ten. V usage is TRBV20-1 and J usage is TRBJ2-4; TRBD2 is a possible D gene (7 bases). The V gene lost 6 bases and the J gene lost 9 bases, with 18 bases spanning the gap. CDR1 DFQATT and CDR2 SNEGSKA come from the germline V gene (reference sequence). The CDR3 is 13 amino acids. The CDR3 region is CSASWGGRVIQYF. The CDR3 nucleotides are TGCAGTGCGTCGTGGGGGGGGCGGGTCATTCAGTACTTC.

Points on this clonotype: A much bigger clone sits one base away, suggesting this may be a read error. CDR3 loop: CVSRTGFSSPLHF. For the CDR3, the DNA is TGTGTCAGTAGGACGGGTTTTAGTTCACCCCTCCACTTT. The chain uses TRBV19 and TRBJ1-6; D gene ambiguous. The germline V gene encodes CDR1 LNHDA and CDR2 SQIVND (reference sequence). CDR3 length: 13 amino acids.

This clonotype appeared many times. J is TRBJ1-1 and V is TRBV6-5; tentatively, D is TRBD1 (6 bases). This CDR3 contains 14 residues. In germline, CDR1 is MNHEY, CDR2 SVGAGI. The V gene lost 7 bases and the J gene lost 3 bases, with 15 bases spanning the gap. The CDR3 bases are TGTGCCAGCACCAAGACCCAGGGGTACACTGAAGCTTTCTTT. Encoded protein: CASTKTQGYTEAFF.

This clonotype was detected ten times or more. V usage is TRBV7-6 and J usage is TRBJ2-2; maybe TRBD1 (6 bases). Germline values: CDR1 SGHVS, CDR2 FNYEAQ. Trimming removed 0 bases from V and 4 bases from J, with 21 bases in between. This CDR3 has 19 amino acids. CDR3 region: CASSLARGVAYRSTGELFF. CDR3 nucleotide sequence: TGTGCCAGCAGCTTAGCCAGGGGTGTTGCTTATCGTAGCACCGGGGAGCTGTTTTTT. Filled out from reference TRBV7-6 and TRBJ2-2, the complete variable domain reads GAGVSQSPRYKVTKRGQDVALRCDPISGHVSLYWYRQALGQGPEFLTYFNYEAQQDKSGLPNDRFSAERPEGSISTLTIQRTEQRDSAMYRCASSLARGVAYRSTGELFFGEGSRLTVL.

This clonotype was detected many times. CDR3 protein: CASSLTWTGYGETQYF. DNA for the CDR3: TGTGCCAGCAGCTTAACATGGACAGGGTATGGGGAGACCCAGTACTTC. This rearrangement joins TRBV7-2 to TRBJ2-5; 8 bases map to TRBD1. The germline CDR1 and CDR2 sequences are SGHTA and FQGNSA. The junction had 10 bases not matched to a gene; V was cut back by 2 bases and J by 5 bases. This CDR3 has 16 amino acids.

This clonotype was recorded at least ten times. The chain employs TRBV12-3 or TRBV12-4 and TRBJ2-2; D possibly uses TRBD1 or TRBD2 (5 bases each). The CDR3 loop spans 16 amino acids. Trimming pared 4 bases from V and 0 bases from J, leaving 12 bases between. The CDR3: CASSSFGTSNTGELFF. CDR3 nucleotides: TGTGCCAGCAGTTCCTTCGGGACGTCGAACACCGGGGAGCTGTTTTTT.

This clonotype was counted ten times or more. The chain joins TRBV12-3 or TRBV12-4 to TRBJ1-4; TRBD1 is a possible D gene (6 bases). V was shortened by 6 bases and J by 8 bases, with 16 bases between the two germline ends. The CDR3 length is 14 residues. CDR3 sequence: CASSPQGNDEKLFF. Here the CDR3 DNA reads TGTGCCAGCAGCCCACAGGGAAATGACGAAAAACTGTTTTTT.

To note about this clonotype: No conserved phenylalanine or tryptophan ends this CDR3, so it is likely a read error. The chain has TRBV9 and TRBJ2-4; D not resolved. V lost 0 bases to trimming and J lost 0 bases, with 7 bases between them. Germline assignment: CDR1 SGDLS and CDR2 YYNGEE. The length of the CDR3 is 15 residues. The CDR3 protein is CASSVGGLAKNIQYI. The CDR3 nucleotides read TGTGCCAGCAGCGTAGGTGGGTTAGCCAAAAACATTCAGTACATC.

V usage is TRBV30 and J usage is TRBJ1-5; maybe TRBD1 (5 bases). CDR1 and CDR2 (germline): GTSNPN, SVGIG (reference sequence). V gave up 2 bases and J gave up 9 bases, with 14 bases separating them. The CDR3 contains 13 residues. CDR3 sequence reads: CAWSTDRGRPQHF. CDR3 sequence (DNA): TGTGCCTGGAGTACGGACCGGGGACGGCCCCAGCATTTT.

This clonotype was recorded many times. The chain is built from TRBV7-9 and TRBJ2-7; TRBD2 is a possible D gene (5 bases). Germline assignment: CDR1 SEHNR and CDR2 FQNEAQ (reference sequence). The CDR3 sequence is 14 residues long. Trimming removed 5 bases at V and 0 bases at J, with 11 bases between. The DNA of the CDR3 is TGTGCCAGCAGCCACAGAGGGAGCTCCTACGAGCAGTACTTC. This gives the protein CASSHRGSSYEQYF.

By frequency in the sample, this clonotype is medium-sized. This chain uses TRBV7-8 with TRBJ2-1; D is possibly TRBD2 (6 bases). Looked up from germline, CDR1 is SGHVS and CDR2 is FQNEAQ. This CDR3 contains 14 residues. The ends were cut back, 1 base at V and 11 bases at J, with 15 bases in the middle. The chain's CDR3 is CASSLVRTGTQQFF. The CDR3 nucleotides read TGTGCCAGCAGCTTAGTTAGAACTGGGACTCAGCAGTTCTTC.

This clonotype was observed at least ten times. V gene TRBV19 combines with J gene TRBJ1-5; D perhaps matches TRBD1 (6 bases). V gave up 3 bases and J gave up 7 bases, with 16 bases separating them. CDR1 and CDR2 (germline): LNHDA, SQIVND (reference sequence). This CDR3 is built from 15 residues. The CDR3 DNA follows: TGTGCCAGTAGTATCCCATCGCAGGGGCGACAGCCCCAGCATTTT. Translation gives CASSIPSQGRQPQHF.

This clonotype was observed at least ten times. The V and J genes are TRBV7-2 and TRBJ2-3, with 9 positions matching TRBD2. CDR1 is SGHTA, CDR2 FQGNSA, per germline. The CDR3 has 15 amino acids. V gave up 4 bases and J gave up 3 bases; unmatched junction bases: 5. CDR3: CASSSVAGVTDTQYF. The CDR3 nucleotides read TGTGCCAGCAGCTCCGTAGCGGGAGTTACAGATACGCAGTATTTT.

At least ten counts were recorded for this clonotype. The chain recombines TRBV12-3 or TRBV12-4 with TRBJ1-4; D is unresolved. The CDR3 runs to 15 residues. The V end was cut by 2 bases, the J end by 6 bases, with 13 bases between. The CDR3 DNA reads as TGTGCCAGCAGTTTACCGGCCTATGGGGATGAAAAACTGTTTTTT. This sequence encodes CASSLPAYGDEKLFF.

In its sample, this clonotype was seen many times. The V and J genes are TRBV7-3 and TRBJ2-1; D is ambiguous. From germline, CDR1 is SGHTA and CDR2 FQGTGA. The CDR3 length is 13 residues. Trimming removed 5 bases from V and 4 bases from J, with 9 bases in between. DNA of the CDR3: TGTGCCAGCAGCGTTTATAGGTACAATGAGCAGTTCTTC. Translated, it gives CASSVYRYNEQFF.

As to this clonotype: Given a much more abundant clone one base away, this may be a read error. The rearrangement uses TRBV19 and TRBJ1-2, with 10 bases fitting TRBD1. CDR1 LNHDA and CDR2 SQIVND come from the germline V gene (reference sequence). Unmatched junction bases numbered 7, after V lost 6 bases and J lost 6 bases. This CDR3 comprises 14 residues. DNA of the CDR3: TGTGCCAGTAGAACGGGACAGGGGAACCATGGCTACACCTTC. Translation: CASRTGQGNHGYTF.

This clonotype was seen a few times. In DNA form, the CDR3 reads TGTGCCATCTCCAGGGAGGGCACTGAAGCTTTCTTT. Protein product: CAISREGTEAFF. This chain uses TRBV6-5 with TRBJ1-1; TRBD1 might be the D (5 bases). V lost 10 bases, J lost 4 bases, and 13 bases lay in between. The CDR3 is 12 amino acids. Germline V CDR1 and CDR2: MNHEY, SVGAGI.

This clonotype was seen at least ten times. V and J are TRBV19 and TRBJ2-2; D perhaps matches TRBD2 (5 bases). CDR1 LNHDA and CDR2 SQIVND come from the germline V gene (reference sequence). Trimming left V 6 bases short and J 4 bases short, with 12 bases between. This CDR3 is built from 14 residues. The DNA of the CDR3 is TGTGCCAGTAGGAAGACTATGGGCACCGGGGAGCTGTTTTTT. Amino acids: CASRKTMGTGELFF.

In its sample, this clonotype was seen many times. A much larger clone lies a single base off, so this may be a read error. This sequence joins TRBV7-3 and TRBJ2-5; either TRBD1 or TRBD2 may supply D (5 bases each). The CDR3 has 14 amino acids. Germline CDR1 SGHTA, CDR2 FQGTGA. V gave up 0 bases and J gave up 1 base, with 6 bases separating them. CDR3 sequence (DNA): TGTGCCAGCAGCTTAACGGGGACCCAAGAGACCCAGTACTTC. Protein: CASSLTGTQETQYF. Based on the CDR3 plus reference TRBV7-3 and TRBJ2-5, the full variable domain is GAGVSQTPSNKVTEKGKYVELRCDPISGHTALYWYRQSLGQGPEFLIYFQGTGAADDSGLPNDRFFAVRPEGSVSTLKIQRTERGDSAVYLCASSLTGTQETQYFGPGTRLLVL.

This clonotype turned up a few times. The J gene is TRBJ2-1, the V gene TRBV19, with 9 bases matching TRBD2. Germline CDR1 is LNHDA and CDR2 is SQIVND (reference sequence). This CDR3 region has 16 residues. The V segment lost 6 bases and the J segment 5 bases; nucleotides outside the gene matches: 11. The CDR3 region has the DNA TGTGCCAGTAGACCCCCCCAGCGGGGGGTCCACAATGAGCAGTTCTTC. This encodes CASRPPQRGVHNEQFF.

For this clonotype: The junction departs from the called germline gene at one end, perhaps through a read error. The CDR3 DNA reads as TGTGCCACGAGTACAGGGGGCTCCCACAATGAGCAGTTCTTC. Its protein product is CATSTGGSHNEQFF. This rearrangement joins TRBV7-9 to TRBJ2-1, with TRBD1 matching over 9 bases. The CDR3 sequence is 14 residues long. CDR1 and CDR2 from the germline V gene are SEHNR and FQNEAQ (reference sequence). The variable domain in full, completed from reference TRBV7-9 and TRBJ2-1, reads DTGVSQNPRHKITKRGQNVTFRCDPISEHNRLYWYRQTLGQGPEFLTYFQNEAQLEKSRLLSDRFSAERPKGSFSTLEIQRTEQGDSAMYLCATSTGGSHNEQFFGPGTRLTVL.

Many counts were recorded for this clonotype. The rearrangement joins TRBV30 to TRBJ2-7, with no clear D. Trimming shortened V by 0 bases and J by 9 bases, and 12 bases separated the two germline ends. CDR3 length: 12 amino acids. Per germline, CDR1 GTSNPN and CDR2 SVGIG (reference sequence). The CDR3 sequence: CAWSVDWNGQYF. The CDR3, as DNA: TGTGCCTGGAGTGTAGACTGGAACGGGCAGTACTTC.

Many counts were recorded for this clonotype. V gene TRBV7-9 combines with J gene TRBJ2-7; 12 nucleotides align to TRBD2. Looked up from germline, CDR1 is SEHNR and CDR2 is FQNEAQ (reference sequence). V lost 3 bases to trimming and J lost 1 base; unmatched junction nucleotides: 1. CDR3 length: 15 amino acids. The DNA for the CDR3 is TGTGCCAGCAGCTTTGGACTAGCGGGATCCTACGAGCAGTACTTC. Translated, it gives CASSFGLAGSYEQYF.

This clonotype appeared many times. This chain connects TRBV19 to TRBJ2-1; TRBD1 agrees at 7 bases. Germline lookup yields CDR1 LNHDA and CDR2 SQIVND (reference sequence). V shed 0 bases, J shed 2 bases, and the junction held 10 bases outside the gene matches. CDR3 length: 18 amino acids. This chain's CDR3 is CASSIDPPDRVTYNEQFF. The CDR3 DNA follows: TGTGCCAGTAGTATAGATCCTCCCGACAGGGTCACCTACAATGAGCAGTTCTTC.

The chain employs TRBV7-9 and TRBJ1-6; 7 nucleotides align to TRBD1. V trimming: 1 base; J trimming: 9 bases; junction bases outside the gene matches: 6. This CDR3 contains 15 residues. Germline V gene lookup returns CDR1 SEHNR and CDR2 FQNEAQ (reference sequence). The CDR3 loop is CASSLDRQGRSPLHF. The DNA for the CDR3 is TGTGCCAGCAGCTTAGATAGACAGGGACGTTCACCCCTCCACTTT.

This clonotype was recorded many times. The chain carries TRBV6-1 and TRBJ1-2; D unresolved. CDR1 is MNHNS, CDR2 SASEGT, per germline. The ends were cut back, 6 bases at V and 7 bases at J, with 18 bases in the middle. The CDR3 spans 14 residues. CDR3 sequence reads: CASSPVSWKRGYTF. The CDR3 nucleotides are TGTGCCAGCAGCCCAGTGTCGTGGAAGCGTGGCTACACCTTC.

This clonotype was observed many times. The V call is TRBV10-3, the J call TRBJ1-4, with D hard to call. V gave up 0 bases and J gave up 5 bases, with 10 bases separating them. The CDR3 is 15 amino acids. The germline V gene encodes CDR1 ENHRY and CDR2 SYGVKD. The CDR3 coding sequence is TGTGCCATCAGTGAGTCGGGAGGAGGGAATGAAAAACTGTTTTTT. Encoded protein: CAISESGGGNEKLFF.

At least ten counts were recorded for this clonotype. V gene TRBV7-2 combines with J gene TRBJ2-6, with 9 bases lining up with TRBD2. The CDR3 has 21 residues. Per the germline V gene, CDR1 is SGHTA and CDR2 is FQGNSA. V dropped 4 bases and J dropped 3; count of bases not matched to a gene: 19. In DNA, the CDR3 is TGTGCCAGCAGCTCCCAGGGTAGCCGCGGGAGGGTGCTAGGTGGGGCCAACGTCCTGACTTTC. Protein sequence: CASSSQGSRGRVLGGANVLTF.

The sample holds a few counts of this clonotype. The V and J genes are TRBV6-5 and TRBJ1-6; 9 nucleotides line up with TRBD1. V shed 6 bases, J shed 10 bases, and the junction held 10 bases outside the gene matches. The CDR3 totals 15 residues. Germline V CDR1 and CDR2: MNHEY, SVGAGI. CDR3 sequence (DNA): TGTGCCAGCAGAGTATCGGGACAGGGAATGTCACCCCTCCACTTT. Translation gives CASRVSGQGMSPLHF.